This T cell receptor beta chain was captured by sequencing in a study of blood T cell repertoires in COVID-19. Sequenced by immunoSEQ multiplex PCR; TCRdb stores in-frame clones only, minus some. The table shows some 250,000 clones, with 75% to 90% occurring only once. The V and J ends lost 2 bases and 2 bases, in that order; junction bases with no gene match: 4. CDR3 length: 15 residues. Germline loops: CDR1 MNHEY, CDR2 SVGAGI. Sequencing was carried out using peripheral blood. The chain links TRBV6-5 to TRBJ2-7; TRBD1 matches at 9 bases. This receptor was taken from an older woman with active or convalescent COVID-19. The CDR3 DNA reads as TGTGCCAGCAGTTACCTACGGACAGGGGCCTACGAGCAGTACTTC. Its protein product is CASSYLRTGAYEQYF.